This T cell receptor (beta chain) was identified during a study of shared T cell receptors in the human thymus (dated by TCRdb to 2020 to 2022). Background on the whole study: The study examined how the human thymus generates shared, self-reactive T-cell receptor alpha chains.

Reading from cysteine to phenylalanine, the CDR3 counts 18 amino acids. Just the 54-base CDR3 DNA is kept, in frame starting at base 1. V is pared back by 0 bases and J by 0 bases, with 15 bases lying between the germline termini. In the germline V gene, CDR1 corresponds to MGHDK and CDR2 to SYGVNS. Regarding this clone: Its recognized antigen is unknown. Base qualities are not recorded, but no much larger clone differs from it by a single base.

Library preparation was by the immunoSEQ multiplex PCR assay. TCRdb took over this immuneACCESS table, retaining in-frame rearrangements with V and J assigned. Such tables are incomplete; in checked studies, under half of the missing clones stem from an unresolved V gene, and the remainder is unexplained. A total of some 720,000 clones appear in this sample, roughly 90% of them only once. The biggest ten clones account for 0.01% of the sample. The same data also went into a second study, on human thymus T cells. The second study also describes: The donors were immunologically healthy infants in Finland who had open corrective cardiac surgery for congenital heart defects. The thymus tissue came from surgical resects taken out during corrective cardiac surgery. Usage of V and J gene segments appeared to be biased in both the thymic and the peripheral blood repertoires. According to the related research, thymic TCR repertoires were highly overlapping among unrelated individuals. TCR alpha and beta repertoires from fewer than ten infant thymus samples and four related peripheral blood samples were characterized in the study. The cohort included about 6 male and a couple of female infants, with donor ages spanning 7 to 244 days. Thymocytes were released mechanically from tissue and stored at -70 °C as pellets of 10-30 million cells. A QIAsymphony instrument was used to extract genomic DNA from frozen cell pellets. Using the immunoSEQ multiplex PCR assay, the TCRB and TCRAD loci were amplified from a standardized quantity of quality-controlled genomic DNA. The amplicons spanned the V(D)J region and were long enough to cover the CDR3 and allow V and J genes to be identified. The commercial immunoSEQ service was used to sequence amplicons on an Illumina platform. Corrections for primer bias and sequencing errors followed previously described methods, while TCRAD and TCRB definitions were based on the IMGT database. Analysis of the repertoires was done with immunoSEQ Analyzer 3.0 and VDJTools and included basic statistics, V/J segment usage, diversity estimates, rarefaction and pairwise overlap. To estimate diversity, the Chao1, ChaoE, Efron-Thisted, Shannon and inverse Simpson indices were applied, and diversity was also estimated on datasets down-sampled to the smallest sample. For repertoire overlap, CDR3 nucleotide sequence, V gene and J gene had to match strictly, and clustering was done by Jaccard-based multidimensional scaling. On average, thymus samples gave 750,000 to 950,000 unique TCRB clonotypes, whereas blood samples gave 75,000 to 95,000.

The sample was thymocytes. Here the chain combines TRBV25-1 and TRBJ2-1, with a tentative D gene TRBD1 over 6 matching bases. This clonotype was sampled from a boy under two years old with a congenital heart defect. Donor details come from another sample of the same person, matched by shared clones. CDR3 loop: CASSEYPRTESSYNEQFF. The sequenced DNA: TGTGCCAGCAGTGAATATCCTAGGACAGAGAGCTCCTACAATGAGCAGTTCTTC.